This T cell receptor beta chain originates from a study of blood T cell repertoires in COVID-19. The CDR3 spans 15 residues. The V gene's germline CDR1 is SGHAT and CDR2 FQNNGV. Trimming took 1 base from V and 7 from J, leaving 14 bases between them. Measured with immunoSEQ multiplex PCR; TCRdb has only the in-frame clones, and not every one. Of fewer than 250,000 clones listed, approximately 80% are singletons. The source is a woman aged 80 or older with acute or convalescent COVID-19. The sequenced sample was peripheral blood. The chain uses TRBV11-2 and TRBJ2-1; D is perhaps TRBD2 (5 bases). In DNA form, the CDR3 reads TGTGCCAGCAGCTTAGGTGTAGCGACCATTAATGAGCAGTTCTTC. It codes for CASSLGVATINEQFF.